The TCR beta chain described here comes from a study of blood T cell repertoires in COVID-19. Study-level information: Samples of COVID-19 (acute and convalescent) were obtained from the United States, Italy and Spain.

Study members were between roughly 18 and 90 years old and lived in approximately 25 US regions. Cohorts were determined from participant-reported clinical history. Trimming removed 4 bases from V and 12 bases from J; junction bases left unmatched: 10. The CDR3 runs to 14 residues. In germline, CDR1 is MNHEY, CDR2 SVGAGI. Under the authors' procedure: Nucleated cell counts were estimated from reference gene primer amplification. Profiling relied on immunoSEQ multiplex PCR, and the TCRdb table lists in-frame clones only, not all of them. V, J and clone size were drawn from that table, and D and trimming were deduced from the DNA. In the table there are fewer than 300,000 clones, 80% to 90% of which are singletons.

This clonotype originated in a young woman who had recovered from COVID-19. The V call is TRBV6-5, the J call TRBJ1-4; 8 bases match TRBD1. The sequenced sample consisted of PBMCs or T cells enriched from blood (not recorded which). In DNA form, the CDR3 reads TGTGCCAGCAGTTCAGGACAGGGATCCGCGGAACTGTTTTTT. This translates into CASSSGQGSAELFF.